This TCR beta chain comes out of a study of OX40 agonist ivuxolimab in advanced cancers. Study-level background: Prior anti-PD-1, anti-PD-L1 or anti-CTLA-4 therapy was allowed; roughly 40% had some. General study findings and limits: Among the lowest peripheral clonal expansion occurred in 0.1-3.0 mg/kg partial responders. At doses 0.1 to 3.0 mg/kg, CD4+ and CD8+ clones expanded.

Peripheral blood came from all dose cohorts at three timepoints. Clones were sequenced by immunoSEQ multiplex PCR, and TCRdb holds only the in-frame ones, with some missing. Of 45,000 to 55,000 clones listed, about 81% are singletons. On this clone itself: Its antigen is undetermined.

In germline, CDR1 is MDHEN, CDR2 SYDVKM. V lost 2 bases, J lost 11 bases, and 15 bases lay in between. The CDR3 consists of 13 residues. The receptor was isolated from an adult with an advanced solid tumor such as melanoma, head and neck, liver or kidney cancer. The chain uses TRBV28 and TRBJ1-2; tentative D call: TRBD1 (6 bases). The sequences come from CD4+ or CD8+ T cells sorted from blood, collected in a trial of the OX40 agonist ivuxolimab. The CDR3 loop is CASSLGGQQGYTF. The CDR3 bases are TGTGCCAGCAGTTTAGGGGGTCAACAGGGATACACCTTC.